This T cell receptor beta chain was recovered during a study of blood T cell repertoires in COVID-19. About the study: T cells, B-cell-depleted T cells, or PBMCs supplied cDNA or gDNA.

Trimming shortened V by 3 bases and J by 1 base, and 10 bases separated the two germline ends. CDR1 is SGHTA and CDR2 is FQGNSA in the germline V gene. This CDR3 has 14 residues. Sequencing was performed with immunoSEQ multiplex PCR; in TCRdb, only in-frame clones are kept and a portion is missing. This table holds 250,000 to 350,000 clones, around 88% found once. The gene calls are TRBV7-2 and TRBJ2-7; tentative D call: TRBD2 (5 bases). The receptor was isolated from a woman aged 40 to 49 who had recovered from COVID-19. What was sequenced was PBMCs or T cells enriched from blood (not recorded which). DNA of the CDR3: TGTGCCAGCAGCTTGGGGTTAGCGTCCTACGAGCAGTACTTC. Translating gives CASSLGLASYEQYF.